This TCR beta chain was captured in a study of blood T cell repertoires in COVID-19. The CDR3 sequence is 14 residues long. Germline lookup yields CDR1 GTSNPN and CDR2 SVGIG (reference sequence). V lost 4 bases to trimming and J lost 10 bases; unmatched junction nucleotides: 7. Profiled with immunoSEQ multiplex PCR; TCRdb holds only in-frame clones, not every one. The sample includes 200,000 to 300,000 clones, about 83% seen only once; the top ten take 3.6%. The chain recombines TRBV30 with TRBJ1-6; 10 nucleotides agree with TRBD1. The TCR comes from a woman in her thirties or forties who had been exposed to COVID-19. The sequenced sample was PBMCs or T cells enriched from blood (not recorded which). In nucleotides, the CDR3 is TGTGCCTGGAATCGTGAGGGACAGGGGTCACCCCTCCACTTT. It is translated as CAWNREGQGSPLHF.